The rows below give T cell receptor beta chains drawn from one sample of a study of cytomegalovirus exposure and HLA in healthy donors. The table came from immunoSEQ multiplex PCR; TCRdb's copy has only in-frame clones and leaves some out. The sample has about 160,000 clones, about 85% seen once. Sequencing used PBMCs. These TCRs come from a man aged 18 to 30 in good health and CMV-seropositive. The CDR3 runs from the conserved cysteine through the conserved F or W. Fields, in order: J gene, V gene, D gene, clone size, CDR3 length, CDR3 DNA, CDR3 protein. D genes are given only for firm matches. Part of the rows lack a size; the others show once, few, many or a class for expanded clones.

TRBJ2-1,TRBV9,TRBD2,NA,17,TGTGCCAGCAGCGTACTAGCGGGGGTTAACTCCTACAATGAGCAGTTCTTC,CASSVLAGVNSYNEQFF
TRBJ2-7,TRBV7-2,NA,NA,15,TGTGCCAGCAGCTTAGTCGGGACTTCCTCCTACGAGCAGTACTTC,CASSLVGTSSYEQYF
TRBJ1-2,TRBV2,NA,NA,13,TGTGCCAGCCCGGGGGGCCCGGGGGATGGCTACACCTTC,CASPGGPGDGYTF
TRBJ2-3,TRBV2,TRBD1,NA,15,TGTGCCAGCAGTGTCCACAGGGGCGGCCCAGATACGCAGTATTTT,CASSVHRGGPDTQYF
TRBJ2-6,TRBV9,TRBD1,NA,19,TGTGCCAGCGCCGGCACGGTGGGGACAGGGGGGTCTGGGGCCAACGTCCTGACTTTC,CASAGTVGTGGSGANVLTF
TRBJ2-7,TRBV7-9,TRBD1,once,17,TGTGCCAGCAGCCCCCCCACCGGGACAGACGATACCTACGAGCAGTACTTC,CASSPPTGTDDTYEQYF
TRBJ1-6,TRBV6-1,NA,NA,15,TGTGCAAGCAGTGAACTGAGCTCCTATAATTCACCCCTCCACTTT,CASSELSSYNSPLHF
TRBJ2-3,TRBV5-1,TRBD2,few,14,TGCGCCAGCAGCCCGCGGGGGGGCGGAGATACGCAGTATTTT,CASSPRGGGDTQYF
TRBJ1-5,TRBV7-9,NA,NA,12,TGTGCCAGCAGCTTAGGATACGGGCCCCAGCATTTT,CASSLGYGPQHF
TRBJ2-3,TRBV9,TRBD2,NA,14,TGTGCCAGCAGTCGTAGCGGGGGCACAGATACGCAGTATTTT,CASSRSGGTDTQYF
TRBJ1-1,TRBV29-1,TRBD1,NA,14,TGCAGCGTTGGACAGGGGATGGGGGGGACTGAAGCTTTCTTT,CSVGQGMGGTEAFF
TRBJ1-2,TRBV20-1,NA,NA,11,TGCAGTGCTAGTACTGACTATGGCTACACCTTC,CSASTDYGYTF
TRBJ2-1,TRBV10-3,TRBD2,NA,21,TGTGCCATCAGTGCCACCCCGGGACTAGCGGGGGGGCCAACCTCCTACAATGAGCAGTTCTTC,CAISATPGLAGGPTSYNEQFF
TRBJ2-7,TRBV7-2,TRBD2,NA,15,TGTGCCAGCAGCTTAATGTCTAGCGGGGGACGCGAGCAGTACTTC,CASSLMSSGGREQYF
TRBJ2-2,TRBV5-1,NA,NA,14,TGCGCCAGCAGCTTGGGGATCAGCGCCGGGGAGCTGTTTTTT,CASSLGISAGELFF
TRBJ2-7,TRBV6-5,NA,NA,14,TGTGCCAGCAGTTACTCCGACAGACCGTACGAGCAGTACTTC,CASSYSDRPYEQYF
TRBJ2-1,TRBV7-7,TRBD1,NA,16,TGTGCCAGCAGCTCTCGGACAGGTGGCTCCTACAATGAGCAGTTCTTC,CASSSRTGGSYNEQFF
TRBJ2-2,TRBV2,NA,NA,16,TGTGCTAGCAGCGTTTCTCCCTCGGTGAACACCGGGGAGCTGTTTTTT,CASSVSPSVNTGELFF
TRBJ1-1,TRBV7-8,NA,NA,12,TGTGCCAGCAGCTTAGGAACACTAGAAGCTTTCTTT,CASSLGTLEAFF
TRBJ1-3,TRBV11-2,NA,NA,17,TGTGCCAGCAGCTTTGCGGCGGGGAGGAACTCTGGAAACACCATATATTTT,CASSFAAGRNSGNTIYF
TRBJ2-5,TRBV7-9,TRBD1,NA,15,TGTGCCAGCAGCTTATTGGTGGGGACAGGGGAGACCCAGTACTTC,CASSLLVGTGETQYF
TRBJ1-6,TRBV18,TRBD1,NA,16,TGTGCCAGCTCACTTACGGCGGGACAGGGCCAGTGGGCCCTCCACTTT,CASSLTAGQGQWALHF
TRBJ2-3,TRBV7-2,NA,NA,18,TGTGCCAGCAGCTTAGACTCGAACAGGGTCAGCCGCACAGATACGCAGTATTTT,CASSLDSNRVSRTDTQYF
TRBJ1-1,TRBV19,NA,NA,16,TGTGCCAGTCCTCCGCCGGGGGGCAGGGGTTACACTGAAGCTTTCTTT,CASPPPGGRGYTEAFF
TRBJ1-1,TRBV19,NA,NA,16,TGTGCCAGTAGAAGGGGGGGAATGGGCCTTAACACTGAAGCTTTCTTT,CASRRGGMGLNTEAFF
TRBJ1-2,TRBV29-1,TRBD1,NA,14,TGCAGCGTTGGGGGACAGGGGGCGTACTATGGCTACACCTTC,CSVGGQGAYYGYTF
TRBJ1-4,TRBV11-2,NA,NA,16,TGTGCCAGCAGCTTACGGGGGGGGATCATCAATGAAAAACTGTTTTTT,CASSLRGGIINEKLFF
TRBJ1-3,TRBV9,NA,NA,17,TGTGCCAGCAGCCCCAGGGCCCTCCTACCATTCGGAAACACCATATATTTT,CASSPRALLPFGNTIYF
TRBJ2-3,TRBV6-5,TRBD1,NA,15,TGTGCCAGCAGGCCTACAGGGGGCAACACAGATACGCAGTATTTT,CASRPTGGNTDTQYF
TRBJ1-1,TRBV30,TRBD1,NA,20,TGTGCCTGGAGTGGCCTCGCCCGCGACAGGGGGTCCCCCATGAACACTGAAGCTTTCTTT,CAWSGLARDRGSPMNTEAFF
TRBJ1-2,TRBV11-1,TRBD1,NA,13,TGTGCCAGCAGCGCGAGACAGGGGAGCGGCTACACCTTC,CASSARQGSGYTF
TRBJ1-5,TRBV5-6,TRBD1,NA,15,TGTGCCAGCAGCCCTGGACAGGGGGGGGGTCAGCCCCAGCATTTT,CASSPGQGGGQPQHF
TRBJ2-1,TRBV6-5,TRBD1,NA,15,TGTGCCAGCAGACGAGACAGGGAAGCCTACAATGAGCAGTTCTTC,CASRRDREAYNEQFF
TRBJ1-3,TRBV11-2,NA,NA,13,TGTGCCAGCAGTGGACAATTTGGAAACACCATATATTTT,CASSGQFGNTIYF
TRBJ2-1,TRBV4-2,NA,NA,14,TGTGCCAGCAGCCAAGAACTCAGGGGTAATGAGCAGTTCTTC,CASSQELRGNEQFF
TRBJ1-2,TRBV19,NA,NA,15,TGTGCCAGTAGTGCACCCAGGGGTTTCGACTATGGCTACACCTTC,CASSAPRGFDYGYTF
TRBJ1-3,TRBV18,NA,few,17,TGTGCCAGCTCACCACAGAACAGGGAGATCTCTGGAAACACCATATATTTT,CASSPQNREISGNTIYF
TRBJ2-7,TRBV7-3,TRBD2,NA,16,TGTGCCAGCAGCTTAATCGGGACTAGTGCCCCACGCGAGCAGTACTTC,CASSLIGTSAPREQYF
TRBJ1-2,TRBV2,TRBD1,NA,15,TGTGCCAGCACCGAACGGGACAGGGGCAACTATGGCTACACCTTC,CASTERDRGNYGYTF
TRBJ1-5,TRBV6-6,NA,NA,11,TGTGCCAGCAGCACGGATCAGCCCCAGCATTTT,CASSTDQPQHF
TRBJ1-5,TRBV28,NA,NA,16,TGTGCCAGGGTTCTCTCATGGGAGTTTCACAATCAGCCCCAGCATTTT,CARVLSWEFHNQPQHF
TRBJ2-1,TRBV27,TRBD2,once,15,TGTGCCAGCAGTCCGCGACTAGCGGGGGGGAATGAGCAGTTCTTC,CASSPRLAGGNEQFF
TRBJ1-1,TRBV10-3,NA,NA,14,TGTGCCACCACCGCGGGGCAGAGAAACACTGAAGCTTTCTTT,CATTAGQRNTEAFF